This T cell receptor beta chain was recorded in a study of cytomegalovirus exposure and HLA in healthy donors. Findings and caveats of the study: When a later analysis was performed, an Asian-associated ancestry cluster reportedly had fewer N-insertions than the 666-donor mean. According to a later analysis, most TCR beta chains associated with CMV appeared HLA-restricted.

PCR amplification relied on 60 Vbeta primers (plus 13 Jbeta primers). Methods used by the authors: Later, 80 million or so unique TCR beta chains were counted in an analysis, and 10 million to 12 million of them were shared. The method was immunoSEQ multiplex PCR; TCRdb's version includes in-frame clones alone and lacks a portion of them. V and J calls and clone size come straight from that table; D and trimming were deduced from the DNA. The sample shows around 150,000 clones, around a tenth of them seen only once. Germline V gene lookup returns CDR1 MNHEY and CDR2 SMNVEV (reference sequence). V lost 4 bases to trimming and J lost 3 bases; unmatched junction nucleotides: 4. CDR3 length equals 15 residues. In regard to this clone: What it binds is unknown.

The source is a male donor in good health and CMV-seronegative. The V call is TRBV27, the J call TRBJ2-1; 9 bases line up with TRBD2. The sequenced material came from PBMCs. The CDR3 region has the DNA TGTGCCAGCAGTTCCGCGGGGGGGAACTACAATGAGCAGTTCTTC. It translates to CASSSAGGNYNEQFF.